The sequence of this T cell receptor beta chain was determined in a study of cytomegalovirus exposure and HLA in healthy donors. A multiplex PCR was run with 60 Vbeta primers and 13 Jbeta primers. Using immunoSEQ multiplex PCR, the repertoire was profiled, and TCRdb retains in-frame clones only, with some absent. This sample has 150,000 to 180,000 clones, with 74% found just once. Per germline, CDR1 ENHRY and CDR2 SYGVKD. CDR3 size: 15 residues. The ends were cut back, 0 bases at V and 5 bases at J, with 13 bases in the middle. The V gene is TRBV10-3, the J gene TRBJ2-5, with D possibly being TRBD2 (6 bases). This sequence was found in a man aged 25-40 years in good health and CMV-seronegative. Source material: PBMCs. CDR3 bases: TGTGCCATCAGTGAGTCGCGGGGAGAAGGGGAGACCCAGTACTTC. This encodes CAISESRGEGETQYF.